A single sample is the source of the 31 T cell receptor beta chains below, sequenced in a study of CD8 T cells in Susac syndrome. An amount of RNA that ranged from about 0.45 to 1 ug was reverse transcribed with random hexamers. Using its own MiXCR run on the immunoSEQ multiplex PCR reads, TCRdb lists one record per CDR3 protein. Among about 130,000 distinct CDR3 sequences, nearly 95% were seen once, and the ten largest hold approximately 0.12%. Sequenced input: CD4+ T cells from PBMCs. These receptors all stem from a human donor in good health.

The CDR3 sequence: CASSFIPGVSLGSYNEQFF. The CDR3 coding sequence is TGTGCCAGCAGCTTTATCCCGGGAGTTTCCCTAGGCTCCTACAATGAGCAGTTCTTC. The V gene is TRBV7-2, the J gene TRBJ2-1; possibly TRBD2 for D (6 bases). Trimming pared 3 bases from V and 0 bases from J, leaving 21 bases between. The CDR3 length is 19 residues. Germline assignment: CDR1 SGHTA and CDR2 FQGNSA.

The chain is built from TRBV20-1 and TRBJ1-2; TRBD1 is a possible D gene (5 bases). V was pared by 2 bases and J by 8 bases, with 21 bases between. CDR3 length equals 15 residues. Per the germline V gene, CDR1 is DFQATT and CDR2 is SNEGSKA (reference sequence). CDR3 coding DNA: TGCAGTGCTAGACTCGGGACGAGGGGATTAGGCGGCTACACCTTC. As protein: CSARLGTRGLGGYTF.

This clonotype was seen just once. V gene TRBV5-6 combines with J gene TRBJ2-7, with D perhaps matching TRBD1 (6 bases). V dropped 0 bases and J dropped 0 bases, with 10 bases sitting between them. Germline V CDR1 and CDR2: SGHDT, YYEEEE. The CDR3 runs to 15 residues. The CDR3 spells CASSLAPDSSYEQYF. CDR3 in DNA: TGTGCCAGCAGCTTGGCTCCGGACAGCTCCTACGAGCAGTACTTC.

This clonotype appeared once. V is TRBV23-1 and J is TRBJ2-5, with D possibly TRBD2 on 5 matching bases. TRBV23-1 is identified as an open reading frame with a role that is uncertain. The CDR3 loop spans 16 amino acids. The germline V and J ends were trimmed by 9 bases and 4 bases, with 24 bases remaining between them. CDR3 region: CARTVGYIGSLETQYF. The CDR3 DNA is TGCGCCAGGACCGTCGGGTACATTGGGAGCCTAGAGACCCAGTACTTC.

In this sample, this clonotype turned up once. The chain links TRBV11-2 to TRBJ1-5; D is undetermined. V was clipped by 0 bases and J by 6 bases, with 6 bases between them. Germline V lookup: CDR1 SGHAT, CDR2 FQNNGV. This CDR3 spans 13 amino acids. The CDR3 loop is CASSLDRSQPQHF. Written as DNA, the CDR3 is TGTGCCAGCAGCTTAGATCGGAGTCAGCCCCAGCATTTT.

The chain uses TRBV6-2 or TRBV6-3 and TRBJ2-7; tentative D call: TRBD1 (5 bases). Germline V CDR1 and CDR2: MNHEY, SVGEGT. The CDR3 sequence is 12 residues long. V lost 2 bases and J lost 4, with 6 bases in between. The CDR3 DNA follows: TGTGCCAGCAGTTACAGGGGTTACGAGCAGTACTTC. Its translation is CASSYRGYEQYF.

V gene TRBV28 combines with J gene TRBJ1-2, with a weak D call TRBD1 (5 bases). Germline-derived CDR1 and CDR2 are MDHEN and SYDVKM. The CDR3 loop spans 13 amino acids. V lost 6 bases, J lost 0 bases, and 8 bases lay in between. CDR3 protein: CASRLTANYGYTF. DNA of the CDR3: TGTGCCAGCAGGCTGACAGCTAACTATGGCTACACCTTC.

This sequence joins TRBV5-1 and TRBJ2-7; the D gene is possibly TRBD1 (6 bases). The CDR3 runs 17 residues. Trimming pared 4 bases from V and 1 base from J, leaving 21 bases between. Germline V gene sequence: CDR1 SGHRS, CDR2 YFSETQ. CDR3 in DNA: TGCGCCAGCAGCCAAACCGGGACAATCTTATCGTCCTACGAGCAGTACTTC. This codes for CASSQTGTILSSYEQYF.

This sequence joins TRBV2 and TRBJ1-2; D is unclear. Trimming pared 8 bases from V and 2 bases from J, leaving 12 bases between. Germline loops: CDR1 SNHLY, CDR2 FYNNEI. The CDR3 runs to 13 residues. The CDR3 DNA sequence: TGTGCCAGCTGCTTTACAGAAAACTATGGCTACACCTTC. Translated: CASCFTENYGYTF. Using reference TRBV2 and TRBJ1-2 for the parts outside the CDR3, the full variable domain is EPEVTQTPSHQVTQMGQEVILRCVPISNHLYFYWYRQILGQKVEFLVSFYNNEISEKSEIFDDQFSVERPDGSNFTLKIRSTKLEDSAMYFCASCFTENYGYTFGSGTRLTVV.

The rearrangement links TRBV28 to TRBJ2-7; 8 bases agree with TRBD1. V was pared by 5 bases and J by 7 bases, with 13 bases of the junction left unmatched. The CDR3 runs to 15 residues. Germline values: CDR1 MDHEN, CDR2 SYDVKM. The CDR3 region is CASSGPGTGRREQYF. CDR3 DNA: TGTGCCAGCAGTGGCCCAGGGACAGGCCGTCGAGAGCAGTACTTC.

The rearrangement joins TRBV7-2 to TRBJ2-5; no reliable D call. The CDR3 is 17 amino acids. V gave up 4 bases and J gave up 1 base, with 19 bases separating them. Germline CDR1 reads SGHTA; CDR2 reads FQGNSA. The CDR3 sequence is CASSWLGFPGSQETQYF. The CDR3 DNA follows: TGTGCCAGCAGCTGGCTGGGATTTCCGGGTAGCCAAGAGACCCAGTACTTC.

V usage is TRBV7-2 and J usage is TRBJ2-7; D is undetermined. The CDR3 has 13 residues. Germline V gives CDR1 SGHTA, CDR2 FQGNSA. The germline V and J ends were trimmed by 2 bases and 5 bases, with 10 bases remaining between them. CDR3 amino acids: CASSLKVAHEQYF. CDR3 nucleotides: TGTGCCAGCAGCTTAAAAGTAGCCCACGAGCAGTACTTC.

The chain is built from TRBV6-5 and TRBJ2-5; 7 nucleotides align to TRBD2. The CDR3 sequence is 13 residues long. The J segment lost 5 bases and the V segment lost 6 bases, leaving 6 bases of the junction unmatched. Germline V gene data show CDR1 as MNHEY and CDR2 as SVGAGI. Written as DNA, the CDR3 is TGTGCCAGCAGAGGGAGGGGAGGGGAGACCCAGTACTTC. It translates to CASRGRGGETQYF.

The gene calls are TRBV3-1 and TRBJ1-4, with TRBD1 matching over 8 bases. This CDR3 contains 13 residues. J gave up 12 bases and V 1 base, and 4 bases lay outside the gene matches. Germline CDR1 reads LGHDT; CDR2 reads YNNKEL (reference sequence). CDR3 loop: CASSQATGGELFF. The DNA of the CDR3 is TGTGCCAGCAGCCAAGCTACAGGGGGGGAACTGTTTTTT.

The CDR3 is CASTRGQGNTGELFF. The DNA of the CDR3 is TGTGCCAGCACTAGGGGACAGGGGAACACCGGGGAGCTGTTTTTT. The chain joins TRBV2 to TRBJ2-2; 9 bases are a match to TRBD1. From germline, CDR1 is SNHLY and CDR2 FYNNEI. The V and J ends lost 7 bases and 1 base, in that order; junction bases with no gene match: 4. CDR3 length: 15 residues.

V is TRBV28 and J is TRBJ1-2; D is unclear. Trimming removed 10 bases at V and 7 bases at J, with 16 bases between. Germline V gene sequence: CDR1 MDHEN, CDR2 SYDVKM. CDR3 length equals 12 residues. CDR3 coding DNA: TGTGCCATAGGACCCATCTCGGTTGGCTACACCTTC. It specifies CAIGPISVGYTF.

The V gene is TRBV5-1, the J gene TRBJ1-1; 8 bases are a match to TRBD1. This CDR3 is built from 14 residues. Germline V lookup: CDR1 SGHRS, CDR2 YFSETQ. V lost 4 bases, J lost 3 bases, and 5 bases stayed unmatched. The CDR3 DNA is TGCGCCAGCAGCACGGACAGGGCGGACACTGAAGCTTTCTTT. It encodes CASSTDRADTEAFF.

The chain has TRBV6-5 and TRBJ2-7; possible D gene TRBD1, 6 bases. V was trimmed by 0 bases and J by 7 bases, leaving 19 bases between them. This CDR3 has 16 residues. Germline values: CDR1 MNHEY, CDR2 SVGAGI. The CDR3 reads CASSYSTQGEAREQYF. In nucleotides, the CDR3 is TGTGCCAGCAGTTACTCGACACAGGGAGAAGCCCGGGAGCAGTACTTC.

The CDR3: CASSLDGRSGELFF. CDR3 nucleotides: TGTGCCAGCAGCTTGGACGGGAGAAGTGGGGAGCTGTTTTTT. This sequence joins TRBV5-4 and TRBJ2-2, with a weak D call TRBD2 (6 bases). Trimming left V 0 bases short and J 8 bases short, with 11 bases between. The germline CDR1 and CDR2 sequences are SGHNT and YYREEE (reference sequence). The CDR3 is 14 residues long.

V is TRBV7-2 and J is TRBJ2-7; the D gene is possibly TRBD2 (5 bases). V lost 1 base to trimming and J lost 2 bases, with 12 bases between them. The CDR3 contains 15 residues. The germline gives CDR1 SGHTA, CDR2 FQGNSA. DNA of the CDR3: TGTGCCAGCAGCTTAGTGTGGACTGGCGCCTACGAGCAGTACTTC. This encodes CASSLVWTGAYEQYF.

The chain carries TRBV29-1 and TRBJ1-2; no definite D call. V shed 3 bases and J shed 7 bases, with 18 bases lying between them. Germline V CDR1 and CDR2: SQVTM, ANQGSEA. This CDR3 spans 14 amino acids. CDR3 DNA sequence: TGCAGCGTTGATCCCCATAACAGTGGCGGTGGCTACACCTTC. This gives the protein CSVDPHNSGGGYTF.

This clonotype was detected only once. CDR3 sequence: CASSLGGRGNTEAFF. DNA for the CDR3: TGTGCCAGCAGCTTAGGGGGTCGGGGGAACACTGAAGCTTTCTTT. The chain is built from TRBV7-9 and TRBJ1-1; no firm D call. The ends were cut back, 1 base at V and 1 base at J, with 10 bases in the middle. This CDR3 spans 15 amino acids. Germline values: CDR1 SEHNR, CDR2 FQNEAQ (reference sequence).

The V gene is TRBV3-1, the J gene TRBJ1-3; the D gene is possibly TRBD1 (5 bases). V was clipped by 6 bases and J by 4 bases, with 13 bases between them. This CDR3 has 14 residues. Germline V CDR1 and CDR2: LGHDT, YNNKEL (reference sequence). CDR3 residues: CASSPGTYGNTIYF. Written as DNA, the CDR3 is TGTGCCAGCAGTCCCGGGACTTACGGAAACACCATATATTTT. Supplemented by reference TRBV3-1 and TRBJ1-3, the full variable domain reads DTAVSQTPKYLVTQMGNDKSIKCEQNLGHDTMYWYKQDSKKFLKIMFSYNNKELIINETVPNRFSPKSPDKAHLNLHINSLELGDSAVYFCASSPGTYGNTIYFGEGSWLTVV.

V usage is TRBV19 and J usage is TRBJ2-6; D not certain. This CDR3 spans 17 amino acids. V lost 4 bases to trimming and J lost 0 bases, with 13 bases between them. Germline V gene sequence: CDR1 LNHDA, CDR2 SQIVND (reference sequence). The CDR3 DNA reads TGTGCCAGTAGTAAAATCGCACCCCTCTCTGGGGCCAACGTCCTGACTTTC. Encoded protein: CASSKIAPLSGANVLTF.

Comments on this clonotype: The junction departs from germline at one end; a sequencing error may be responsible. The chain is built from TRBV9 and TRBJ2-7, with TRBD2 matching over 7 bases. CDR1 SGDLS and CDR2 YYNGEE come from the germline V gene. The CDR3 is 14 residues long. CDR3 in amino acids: CASSVGEGTYEQYF. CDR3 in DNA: TGTGCCAGCAGCGTAGGGGAGGGAACCTACGAACAGTACTTC.

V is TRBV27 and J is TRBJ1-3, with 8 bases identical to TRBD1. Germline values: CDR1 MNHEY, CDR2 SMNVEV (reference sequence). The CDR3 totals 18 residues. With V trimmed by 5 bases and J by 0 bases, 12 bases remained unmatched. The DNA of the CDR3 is TGTGCCAGCAGTACCTTATTACAGGGGGGGAGCTCTGGAAACACCATATATTTT. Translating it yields CASSTLLQGGSSGNTIYF.

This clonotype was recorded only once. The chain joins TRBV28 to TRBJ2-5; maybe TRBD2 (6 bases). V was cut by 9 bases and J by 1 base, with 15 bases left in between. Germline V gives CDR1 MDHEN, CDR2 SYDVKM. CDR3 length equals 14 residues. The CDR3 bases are TGTGCCAGTCGAAGAGGAGGGCTCCAAGAGACCCAGTACTTC. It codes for CASRRGGLQETQYF.

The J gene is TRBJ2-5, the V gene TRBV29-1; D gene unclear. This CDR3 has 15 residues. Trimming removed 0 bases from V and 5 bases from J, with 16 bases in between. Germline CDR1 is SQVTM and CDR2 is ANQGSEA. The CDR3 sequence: CSVEDRRRSLETQYF. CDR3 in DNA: TGCAGCGTTGAAGACAGGCGGCGGAGTTTGGAGACCCAGTACTTC.

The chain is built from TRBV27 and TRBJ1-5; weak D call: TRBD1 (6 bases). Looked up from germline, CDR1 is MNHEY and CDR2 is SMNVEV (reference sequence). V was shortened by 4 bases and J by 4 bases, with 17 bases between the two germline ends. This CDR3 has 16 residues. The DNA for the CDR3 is TGTGCCAGCAGTTCCTTGGAGGGGGGTAGAAATCAGCCCCAGCATTTT. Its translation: CASSSLEGGRNQPQHF.

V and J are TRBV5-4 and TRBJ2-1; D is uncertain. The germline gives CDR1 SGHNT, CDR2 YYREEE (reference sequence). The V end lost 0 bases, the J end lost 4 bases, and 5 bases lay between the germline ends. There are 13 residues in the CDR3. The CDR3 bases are TGTGCCAGCAGCTTGGAGGCGTACAATGAGCAGTTCTTC. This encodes CASSLEAYNEQFF.

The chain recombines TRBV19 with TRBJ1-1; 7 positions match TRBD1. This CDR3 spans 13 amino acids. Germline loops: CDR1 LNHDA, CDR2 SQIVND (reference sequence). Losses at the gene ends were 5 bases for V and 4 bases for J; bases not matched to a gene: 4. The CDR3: CASSAGQTTEAFF. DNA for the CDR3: TGTGCCAGTAGTGCGGGACAGACCACTGAAGCTTTCTTT.